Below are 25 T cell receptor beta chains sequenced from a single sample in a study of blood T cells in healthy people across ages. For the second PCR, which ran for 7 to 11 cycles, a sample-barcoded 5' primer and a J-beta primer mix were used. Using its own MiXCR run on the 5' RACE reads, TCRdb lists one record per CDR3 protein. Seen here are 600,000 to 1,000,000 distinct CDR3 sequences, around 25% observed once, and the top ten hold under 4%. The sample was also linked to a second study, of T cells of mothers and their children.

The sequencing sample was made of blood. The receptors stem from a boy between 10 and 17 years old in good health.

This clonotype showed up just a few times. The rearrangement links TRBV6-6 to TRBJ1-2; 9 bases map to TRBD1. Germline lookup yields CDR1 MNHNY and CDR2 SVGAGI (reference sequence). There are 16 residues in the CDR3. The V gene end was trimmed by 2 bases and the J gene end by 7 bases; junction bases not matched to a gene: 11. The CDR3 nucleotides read TGTGCCAGCAGTTACACCACAGGGGGCGGTATCGGTGGCTACACCTTC. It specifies CASSYTTGGGIGGYTF.

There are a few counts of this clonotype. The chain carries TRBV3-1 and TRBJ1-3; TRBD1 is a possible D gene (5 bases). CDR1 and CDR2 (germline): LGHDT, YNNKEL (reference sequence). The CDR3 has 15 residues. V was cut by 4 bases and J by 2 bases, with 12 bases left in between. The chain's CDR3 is CASSPLMGAGNTIYF. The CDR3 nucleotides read TGTGCCAGCAGCCCCCTAATGGGGGCTGGAAACACCATATATTTT.

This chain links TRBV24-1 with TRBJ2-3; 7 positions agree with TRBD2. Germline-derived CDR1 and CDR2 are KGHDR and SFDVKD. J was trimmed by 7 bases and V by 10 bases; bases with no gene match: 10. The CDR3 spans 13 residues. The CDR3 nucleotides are TGTGCCACACAGCCCACTAGCGTCCATACGCAGTATTTT. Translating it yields CATQPTSVHTQYF.

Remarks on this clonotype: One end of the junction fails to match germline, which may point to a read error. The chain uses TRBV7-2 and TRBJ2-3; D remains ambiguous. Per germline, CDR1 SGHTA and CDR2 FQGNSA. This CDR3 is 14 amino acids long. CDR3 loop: CASSLGPDGDTQYF. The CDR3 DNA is TGTGCCAGTAGCTTGGGCCCGGATGGAGATACGCAGTATTTT.

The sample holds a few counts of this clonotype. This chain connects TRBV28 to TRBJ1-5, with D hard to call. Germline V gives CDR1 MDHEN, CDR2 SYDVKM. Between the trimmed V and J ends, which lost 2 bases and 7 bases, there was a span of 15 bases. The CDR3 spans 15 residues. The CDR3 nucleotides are TGTGCCAGCAGTTTAACCGGGCCCCGGGGACAGCCCCAGCATTTT. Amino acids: CASSLTGPRGQPQHF.

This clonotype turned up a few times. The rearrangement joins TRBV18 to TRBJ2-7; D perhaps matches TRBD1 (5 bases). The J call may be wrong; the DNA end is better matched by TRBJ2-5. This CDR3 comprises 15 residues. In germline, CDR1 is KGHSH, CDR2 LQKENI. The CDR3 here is CASSPLGQGGETQYF. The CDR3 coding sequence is TGTGCCAGCTCACCACTCGGCCAGGGTGGAGAGACCCAGTACTTC.

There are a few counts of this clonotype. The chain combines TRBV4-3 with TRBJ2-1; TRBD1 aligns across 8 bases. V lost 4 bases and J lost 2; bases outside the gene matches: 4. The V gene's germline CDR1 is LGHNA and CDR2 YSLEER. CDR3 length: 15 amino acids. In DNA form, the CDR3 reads TGCGCCAGCAGCCTGGACAGGGAGACCTACAATGAGCAGTTCTTC. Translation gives CASSLDRETYNEQFF.

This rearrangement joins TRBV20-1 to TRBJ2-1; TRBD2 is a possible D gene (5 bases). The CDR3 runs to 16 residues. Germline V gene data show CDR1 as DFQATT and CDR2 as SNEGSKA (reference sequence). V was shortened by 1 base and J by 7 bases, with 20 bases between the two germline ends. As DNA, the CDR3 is TGCAGTGCTAGAGTTGAGGGCCTCCAATACAAGAATGAGCAGTTCTTC. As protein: CSARVEGLQYKNEQFF.

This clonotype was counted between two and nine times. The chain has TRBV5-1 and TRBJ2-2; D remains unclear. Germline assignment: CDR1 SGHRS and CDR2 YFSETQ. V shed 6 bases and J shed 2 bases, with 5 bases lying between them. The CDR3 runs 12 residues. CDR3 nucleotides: TGCGCCAGCACCTTTAACACCGGGGAGCTGTTTTTT. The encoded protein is CASTFNTGELFF.

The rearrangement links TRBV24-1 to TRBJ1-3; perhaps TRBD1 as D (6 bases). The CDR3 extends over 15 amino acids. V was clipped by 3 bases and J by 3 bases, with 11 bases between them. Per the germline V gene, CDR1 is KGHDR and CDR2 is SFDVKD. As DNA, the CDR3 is TGTGCCACCAGTGATCCACAGGGTAGTGGAAACACCATATATTTT. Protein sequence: CATSDPQGSGNTIYF.

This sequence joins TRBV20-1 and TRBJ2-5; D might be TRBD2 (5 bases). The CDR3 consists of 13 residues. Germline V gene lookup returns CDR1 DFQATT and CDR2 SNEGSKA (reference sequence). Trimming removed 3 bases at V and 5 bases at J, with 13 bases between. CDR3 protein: CSARRTYGETQYF. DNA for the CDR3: TGCAGTGCTAGGAGGACTTACGGCGAGACCCAGTACTTC.

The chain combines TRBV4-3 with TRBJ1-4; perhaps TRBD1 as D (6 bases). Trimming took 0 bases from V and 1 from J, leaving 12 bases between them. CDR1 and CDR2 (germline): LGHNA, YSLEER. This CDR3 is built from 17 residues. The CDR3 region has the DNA TGCGCCAGCAGCCAAGATGCAGGGGAGGGAACTAATGAAAAACTGTTTTTT. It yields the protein CASSQDAGEGTNEKLFF.

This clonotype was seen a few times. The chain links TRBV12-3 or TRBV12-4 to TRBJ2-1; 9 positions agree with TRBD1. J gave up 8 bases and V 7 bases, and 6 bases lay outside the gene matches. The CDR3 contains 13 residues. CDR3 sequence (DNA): TGTGCCAGCATCACGGACAGGGGCCATGAGCAGTTCTTC. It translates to CASITDRGHEQFF.

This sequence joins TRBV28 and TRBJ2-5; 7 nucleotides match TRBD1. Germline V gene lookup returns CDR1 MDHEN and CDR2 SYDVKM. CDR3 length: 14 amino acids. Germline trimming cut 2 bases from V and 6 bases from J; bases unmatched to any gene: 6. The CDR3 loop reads CASSLGQGVKTQYF. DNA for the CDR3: TGTGCCAGCAGTTTAGGGCAGGGGGTAAAGACCCAGTACTTC.

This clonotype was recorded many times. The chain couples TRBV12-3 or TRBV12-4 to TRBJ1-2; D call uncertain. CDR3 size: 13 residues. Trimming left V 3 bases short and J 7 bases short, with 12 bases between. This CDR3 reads CASSFPAGSGYTF. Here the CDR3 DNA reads TGTGCCAGCAGTTTCCCCGCAGGAAGTGGCTACACCTTC.

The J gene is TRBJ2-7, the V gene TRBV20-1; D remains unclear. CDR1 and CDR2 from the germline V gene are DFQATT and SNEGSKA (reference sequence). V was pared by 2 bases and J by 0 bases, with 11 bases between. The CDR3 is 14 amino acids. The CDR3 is CSARNRHSSYEQYF. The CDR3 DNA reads TGCAGTGCTAGAAATCGGCACAGCTCCTACGAGCAGTACTTC.

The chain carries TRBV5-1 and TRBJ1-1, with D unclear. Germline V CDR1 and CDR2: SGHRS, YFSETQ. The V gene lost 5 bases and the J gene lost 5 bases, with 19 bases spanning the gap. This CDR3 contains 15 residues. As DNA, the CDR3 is TGCGCCAGCAGTAGTTCAAGCACCCGAAGTACTGAAGCTTTCTTT. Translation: CASSSSSTRSTEAFF.

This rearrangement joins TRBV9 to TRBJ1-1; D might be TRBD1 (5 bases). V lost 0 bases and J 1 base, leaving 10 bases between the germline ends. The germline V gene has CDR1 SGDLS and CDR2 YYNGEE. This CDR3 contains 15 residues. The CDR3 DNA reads TGTGCCAGCAGCGTAGTGCCAGGGAGGAACACTGAAGCTTTCTTT. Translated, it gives CASSVVPGRNTEAFF.

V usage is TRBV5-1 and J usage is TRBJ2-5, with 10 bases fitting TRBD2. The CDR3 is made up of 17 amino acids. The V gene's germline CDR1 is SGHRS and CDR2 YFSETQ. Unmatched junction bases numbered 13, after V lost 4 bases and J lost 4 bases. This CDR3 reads CASSQIPSGRALETQYF. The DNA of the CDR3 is TGCGCCAGCAGCCAAATTCCAAGCGGGAGGGCTTTAGAGACCCAGTACTTC.

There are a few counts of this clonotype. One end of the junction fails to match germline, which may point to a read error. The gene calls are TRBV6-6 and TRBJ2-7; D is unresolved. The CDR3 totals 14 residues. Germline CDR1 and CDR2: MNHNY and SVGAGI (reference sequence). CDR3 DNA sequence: TGTACCAGCAGTTACGCTGACATGCCCTACGAGCAGTACTTC. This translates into CTSSYADMPYEQYF.

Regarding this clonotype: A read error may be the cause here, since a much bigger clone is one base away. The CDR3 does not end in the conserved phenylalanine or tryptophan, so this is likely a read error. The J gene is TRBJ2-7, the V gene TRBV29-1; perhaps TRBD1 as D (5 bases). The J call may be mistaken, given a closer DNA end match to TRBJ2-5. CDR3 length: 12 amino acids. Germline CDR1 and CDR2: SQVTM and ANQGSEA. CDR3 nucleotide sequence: TGCAGCGTTGAATGGCAGGGAGAGACCCAGTACTCC. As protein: CSVEWQGETQYS.

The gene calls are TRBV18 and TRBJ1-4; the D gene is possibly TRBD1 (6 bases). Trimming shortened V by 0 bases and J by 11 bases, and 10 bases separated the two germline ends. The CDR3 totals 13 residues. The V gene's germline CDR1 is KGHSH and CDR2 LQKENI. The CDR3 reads CASSPPLRGKLFF. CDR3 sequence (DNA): TGTGCCAGCTCACCACCGTTGAGGGGGAAACTGTTTTTT.

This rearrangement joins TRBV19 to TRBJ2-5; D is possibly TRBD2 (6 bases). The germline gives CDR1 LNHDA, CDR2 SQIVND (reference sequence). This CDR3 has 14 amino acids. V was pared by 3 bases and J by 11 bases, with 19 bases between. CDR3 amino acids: CASSIRPGSGEQYF. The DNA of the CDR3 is TGTGCCAGTAGTATTCGTCCTGGATCGGGGGAGCAGTACTTC.

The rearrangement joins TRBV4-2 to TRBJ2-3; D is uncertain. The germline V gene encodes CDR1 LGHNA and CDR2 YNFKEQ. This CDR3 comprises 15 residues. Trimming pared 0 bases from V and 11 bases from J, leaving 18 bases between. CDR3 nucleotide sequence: TGTGCCAGCAGCCAAGATTGGGCAGATGCGCAAAGGCAGTATTTT. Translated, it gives CASSQDWADAQRQYF.

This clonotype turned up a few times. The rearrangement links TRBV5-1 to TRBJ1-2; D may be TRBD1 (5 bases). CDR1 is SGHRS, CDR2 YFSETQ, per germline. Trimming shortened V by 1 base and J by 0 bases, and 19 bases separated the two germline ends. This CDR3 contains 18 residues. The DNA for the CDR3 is TGCGCCAGCAGCTTGAACCCGACTCGGGACTCAGCTAACTATGGCTACACCTTC. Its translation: CASSLNPTRDSANYGYTF.